This paragraph reports one T cell receptor beta chain. The data derive from a study of blood T cell repertoires in COVID-19. Study information: Some COVID-19 samples were acute and others convalescent; all came from the United States, Italy and Spain.

The germline gives CDR1 SGHVS, CDR2 FNYEAQ. There are 15 residues in the CDR3. The ends lost 4 bases at V and 3 bases at J; junction bases unmatched: 4. Libraries were prepared by immunoSEQ multiplex PCR; TCRdb keeps only in-frame clonotypes and omits some of them. Of hundreds of thousands of clones in the sample, 80% to 90% were seen once. This chain connects TRBV7-6 to TRBJ2-2, with 8 bases matching TRBD1. Sequenced input: PBMCs or T cells enriched from blood (not recorded which). This clonotype originated in a man in his late teens or twenties who had recovered from COVID-19. The CDR3 loop reads CASSYGTGDTGELFF. Written as DNA, the CDR3 is TGTGCCAGCAGCTATGGGACAGGCGACACCGGGGAGCTGTTTTTT.